Below, one TCR beta chain is given with its context. Its antigen remains undetermined. No base quality values were provided; no much bigger clone lies one nucleotide off. To synthesize cDNA, template-switch 5'RACE was performed with a primer carrying a 10-nucleotide random unique molecular identifier so that each TCR transcript was tagged. Each sequencing run produced over 170 million TCR-beta sequences covering 15-18 subjects. The RNeasy kit was used to extract total RNA. The KAPA Real-time Library Amplification kit was used to amplify TCR-beta VDJ regions with primers targeting the TCR constant region and the 5'RACE anchor. Sample indexes and Illumina adaptors were added in a first PCR, after which library yield was increased in a second PCR. After purification with Ampure beads, the TCR product of roughly 650 bp was size-selected on a 2% E-gel SizeSelection system. Before pooling, library quality was assessed on a Bioanalyzer, concentration was determined with Qubit, and library quantification was performed with the Kapa Library Quantification kit. Libraries were sequenced paired-end 2 x 150 bp on an Illumina HiSeq 2500. To increase sequence diversity, about 23-30% phiX was spiked into each library pool. In the paper's pipeline: The UMI-based MiGEC pipeline processed quality-filtered reads and removed over 75% of raw TCR sequences during error correction. IMGT germline references were used for aligning VDJ genes, and each clonotype was defined as a unique CDR3 amino acid sequence together with its V-J genes. Clonal expansion, Shannon diversity and CDR3 relatedness were evaluated with VDJtools (CalcPairwiseDistances, ClusterSamples), while phylogenetic trees were built in CLCbio workbench. Clones with at least 8 unique UMIs were defined as expanded, with this threshold being based on coefficient-of-variation modelling across technical triplicates. TCRdb trimmed the raw reads at Q25, called clones with MiXCR and kept productive beta chains. Merged by CDR3 protein, the rows form single entries marked with the most common genes and DNA. TCRdb's processing, not the study's, gives the V and J calls here. Counted in this sample were more than 30,000 distinct CDR3 sequences; 13% of them appeared once. The top ten constitute 5% to 6.5% of the sample.

The time point label of this sample denotes: technical triplicate 2. Sorted-subset TCR libraries were prepared from under 1.1 million sorted CD4+ or CD8+ T cells. Peripheral blood was subjected to Ficoll-Hypaque density gradient centrifugation to isolate PBMCs, which were then cryopreserved in liquid nitrogen. The study also sequenced paired sorted CD4+ and CD8+ subsets from healthy controls, HAM/TSP patients and MS patients. V is cut by 6 bases and J by 3 bases, and the space between the germline ends is 21 bases. Taken from the germline V gene (reference sequence), the CDR1 and CDR2 loops are DFQATT and SNEGSKA. Including cysteine and phenylalanine, the CDR3 has 16 amino acids. Only the CDR3 DNA is retained, 48 bases long and in frame from the first base. The sample comes from a study of neurological immune-mediated disorders (dated by TCRdb to about 2019). About the study as a whole: The study compared peripheral blood TCR-beta repertoires of HTLV-I-associated myelopathy (HAM/TSP) patients, multiple sclerosis patients and healthy controls using UMI-based sequencing. Longitudinal samples, technical triplicates and paired sorted CD4+ and CD8+ T-cell subsets, alongside PBMC samples, were included among the approximately 100 TCR-beta libraries. To precisely calculate how much the frequency of each individual clone varied, libraries were sequenced in technical triplicate. The cohort was made up of around 70 subjects, consisting of roughly 15 HAM/TSP patients, some 34 multiple sclerosis patients and around 20 healthy controls. General conclusions and limits of the study: TCR clonal expansion was highest in HAM/TSP patients and lowest in MS patients, with MS patients falling below even healthy controls. Expanded clones from different subjects shared no identical CDR3 amino acid sequences, which suggests that TCR-beta repertoires were private in all groups.

Material: CD4+ T cells from blood. The V gene is TRBV20-1 and the J gene is TRBJ2-1; the D call is tentative, TRBD1 or TRBD2, as each matches 7 bases. This TCR was recovered from a female donor with HTLV-1-associated myelopathy (HAM/TSP). The nucleotide sequence reads TGCAGTGCATGGAGAGGGGGCGGGGGAAACTACAATGAGCAGTTCTTC. Translated, this gives CSAWRGGGGNYNEQFF.